This T cell receptor beta chain is from a study of early T cells in non-severe SARS-CoV-2 infection. About the research overall: From unsorted whole blood, bulk RNA was sequenced, and the chains remained unpaired.

Study-level findings and limits: Matching with VDJdb favored anti-spike CD8 responses (missing private and CD4 specificities).

Per the germline V gene, CDR1 is SGHTA and CDR2 is FQGNSA. The CDR3 loop spans 15 amino acids. Trimming at V came to 5 bases and at J to 4 bases, leaving 7 bases not matched to a gene. Individually, cDNA molecules had unique molecular identifiers attached to them. TCRdb ran MiXCR on the 5' RACE reads and lists one entry per CDR3 protein. The sample yields about 76,000 distinct CDR3 sequences, about 11% seen once. As to this clonotype: Its matching antigen is unknown.

The sequence was collected from an adult who was a healthcare worker with PCR-confirmed SARS-CoV-2 infection or an uninfected control (not recorded which). Sequencing was performed on whole blood. The gene calls are TRBV7-2 and TRBJ2-2; 7 bases line up with TRBD1. In DNA, the CDR3 is TGTGCCAGCAGCCCTGGGACAGTGTTCACCGGGGAGCTGTTTTTT. Translated, it gives CASSPGTVFTGELFF.